This T cell receptor beta chain is from a study of T cell changes during pregnancy in multiple sclerosis. Profiled with immunoSEQ multiplex PCR; TCRdb holds only in-frame clones, not every one. The data hold 25,000 to 30,000 clones, with approximately 89% observed a single time. The germline gives CDR1 MNHNY, CDR2 SVGAGI (reference sequence). V lost 5 bases, J lost 9 bases, and 17 bases lay in between. There are 14 residues in the CDR3. The J gene is TRBJ2-1, the V gene TRBV6-6; D gene ambiguous. The source material was CD8+ T cells from peripheral blood mononuclear cells, sampled after pregnancy. The sequence derives from a female donor with multiple sclerosis, enrolled in a pregnancy study. Here the CDR3 reads CASSIRRVRGEQFF. CDR3 in DNA: TGTGCCAGCAGTATCCGACGAGTGAGAGGTGAGCAGTTCTTC.